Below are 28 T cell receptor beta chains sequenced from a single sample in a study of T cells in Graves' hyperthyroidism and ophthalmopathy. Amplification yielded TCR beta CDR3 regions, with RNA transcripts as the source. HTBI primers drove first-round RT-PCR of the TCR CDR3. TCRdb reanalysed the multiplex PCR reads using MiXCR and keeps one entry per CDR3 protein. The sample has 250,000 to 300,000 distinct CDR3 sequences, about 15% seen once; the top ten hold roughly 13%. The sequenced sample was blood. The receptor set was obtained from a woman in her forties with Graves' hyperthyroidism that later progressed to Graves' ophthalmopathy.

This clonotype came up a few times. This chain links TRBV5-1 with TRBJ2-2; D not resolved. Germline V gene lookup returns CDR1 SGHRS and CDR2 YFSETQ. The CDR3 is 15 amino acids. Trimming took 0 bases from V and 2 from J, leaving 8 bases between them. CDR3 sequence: CASSLVDRNTGELFF. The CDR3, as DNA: TGCGCCAGCAGCTTGGTGGACCGAAACACCGGGGAGCTGTTTTTT.

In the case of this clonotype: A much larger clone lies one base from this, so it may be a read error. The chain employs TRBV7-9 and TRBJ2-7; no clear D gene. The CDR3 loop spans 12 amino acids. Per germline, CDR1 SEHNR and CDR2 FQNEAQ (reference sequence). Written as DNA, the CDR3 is TGTGCCAGCGCAGCTTATTCCTGCGAGCAGTACTTC. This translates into CASAAYSCEQYF.

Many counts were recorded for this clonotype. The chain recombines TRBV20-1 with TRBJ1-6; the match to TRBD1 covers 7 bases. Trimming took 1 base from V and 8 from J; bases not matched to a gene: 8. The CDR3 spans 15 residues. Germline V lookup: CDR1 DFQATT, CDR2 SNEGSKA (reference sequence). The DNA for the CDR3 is TGCAGTGCTAGAGTTTCACAGGGGAGGCATTCACCCCTCCACTTT. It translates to CSARVSQGRHSPLHF.

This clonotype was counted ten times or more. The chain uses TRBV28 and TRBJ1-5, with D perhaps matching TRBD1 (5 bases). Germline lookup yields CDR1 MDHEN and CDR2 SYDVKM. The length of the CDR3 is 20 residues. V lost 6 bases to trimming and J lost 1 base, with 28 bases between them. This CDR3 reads CASRPLPRRGSTDSNQPQHF. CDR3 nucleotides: TGTGCCAGCAGACCGTTACCCAGGAGGGGCTCGACCGACAGCAATCAGCCCCAGCATTTT.

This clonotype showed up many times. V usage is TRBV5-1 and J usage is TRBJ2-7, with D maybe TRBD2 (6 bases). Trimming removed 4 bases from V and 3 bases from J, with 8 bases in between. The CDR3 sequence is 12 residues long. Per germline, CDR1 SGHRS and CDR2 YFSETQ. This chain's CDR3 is CASSRLGYEQYF. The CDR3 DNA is TGCGCCAGCAGCCGACTAGGCTACGAGCAGTACTTC.

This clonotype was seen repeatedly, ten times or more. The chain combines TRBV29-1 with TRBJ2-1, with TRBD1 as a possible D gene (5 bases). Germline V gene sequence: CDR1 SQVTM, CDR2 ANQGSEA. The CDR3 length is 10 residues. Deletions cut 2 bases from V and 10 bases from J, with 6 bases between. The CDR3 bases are TGCAGCGTTGAAAGGGGAGAGCAGTTCTTC. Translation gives CSVERGEQFF.

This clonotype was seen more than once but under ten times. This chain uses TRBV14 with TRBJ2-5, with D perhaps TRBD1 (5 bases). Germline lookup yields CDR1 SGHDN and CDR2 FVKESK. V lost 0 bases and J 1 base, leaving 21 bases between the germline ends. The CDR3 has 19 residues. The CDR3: CASSQEGVTTNFFQETQYF. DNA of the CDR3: TGTGCCAGCAGCCAAGAAGGGGTGACCACAAACTTTTTCCAAGAGACCCAGTACTTC.

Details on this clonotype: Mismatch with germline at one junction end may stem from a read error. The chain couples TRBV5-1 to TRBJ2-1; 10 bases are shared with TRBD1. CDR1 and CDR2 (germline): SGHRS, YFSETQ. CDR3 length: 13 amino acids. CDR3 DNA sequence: TGCGCCGGCAGCTGGGACAGGGGCGATGAGCAGTTCTTC. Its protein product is CAGSWDRGDEQFF.

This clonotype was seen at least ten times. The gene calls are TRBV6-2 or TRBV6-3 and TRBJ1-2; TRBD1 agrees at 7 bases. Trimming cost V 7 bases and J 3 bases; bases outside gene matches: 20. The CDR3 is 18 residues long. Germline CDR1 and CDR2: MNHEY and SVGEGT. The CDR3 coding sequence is TGTGCCAGCACCTCGCTGATAACAGACAGGGATGAATACTATGGCTACACCTTC. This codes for CASTSLITDRDEYYGYTF.

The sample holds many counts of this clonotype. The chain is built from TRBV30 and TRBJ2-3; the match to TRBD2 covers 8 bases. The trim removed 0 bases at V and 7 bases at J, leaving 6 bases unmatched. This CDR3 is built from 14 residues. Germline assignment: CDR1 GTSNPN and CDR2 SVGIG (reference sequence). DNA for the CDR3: TGTGCCTGGAGTGTACTGAAGCGGGGGCATACGCAGTATTTT. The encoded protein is CAWSVLKRGHTQYF.

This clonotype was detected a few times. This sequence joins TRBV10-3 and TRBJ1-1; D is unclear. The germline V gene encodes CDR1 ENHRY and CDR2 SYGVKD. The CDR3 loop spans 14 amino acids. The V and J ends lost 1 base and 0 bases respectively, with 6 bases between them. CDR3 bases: TGTGCCATCAGTGAGTATGAGATGAACACTGAAGCTTTCTTT. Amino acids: CAISEYEMNTEAFF.

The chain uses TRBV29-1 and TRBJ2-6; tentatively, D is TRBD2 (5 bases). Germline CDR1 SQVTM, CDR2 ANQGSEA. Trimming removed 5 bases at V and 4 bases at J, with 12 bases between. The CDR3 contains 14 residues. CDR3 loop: CSVSWGAGANVLTF. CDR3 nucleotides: TGCAGCGTTTCGTGGGGAGCCGGGGCCAACGTCCTGACTTTC.

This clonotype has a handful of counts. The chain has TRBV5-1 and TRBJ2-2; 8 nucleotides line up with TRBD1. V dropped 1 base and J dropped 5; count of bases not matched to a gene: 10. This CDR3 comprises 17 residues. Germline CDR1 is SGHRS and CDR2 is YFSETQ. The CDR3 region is CASSLNTGGRVTGELFF. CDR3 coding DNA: TGCGCCAGCAGCTTGAACACAGGGGGAAGAGTTACCGGGGAGCTGTTTTTT.

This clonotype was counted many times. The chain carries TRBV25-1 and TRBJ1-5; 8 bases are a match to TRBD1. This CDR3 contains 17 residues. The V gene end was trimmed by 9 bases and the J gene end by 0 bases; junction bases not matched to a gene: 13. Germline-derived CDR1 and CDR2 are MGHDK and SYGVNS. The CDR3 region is CARTLDREWISNQPQHF. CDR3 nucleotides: TGTGCCAGAACCCTGGACAGGGAATGGATTAGCAATCAGCCCCAGCATTTT. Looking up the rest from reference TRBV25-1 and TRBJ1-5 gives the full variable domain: EADIYQTPRYLVIGTGKKITLECSQTMGHDKMYWYQQDPGMELHLIHYSYGVNSTEKGDLSSESTVSRIRTEHFPLTLESARPSHTSQYLCARTLDREWISNQPQHFGDGTRLSIL.

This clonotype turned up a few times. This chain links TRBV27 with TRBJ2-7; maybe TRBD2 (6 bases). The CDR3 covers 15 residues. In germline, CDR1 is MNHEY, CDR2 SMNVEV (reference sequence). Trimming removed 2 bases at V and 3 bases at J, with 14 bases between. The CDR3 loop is CASSLRRDSNYEQYF. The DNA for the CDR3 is TGTGCCAGCAGTTTACGACGGGACTCGAACTACGAGCAGTACTTC.

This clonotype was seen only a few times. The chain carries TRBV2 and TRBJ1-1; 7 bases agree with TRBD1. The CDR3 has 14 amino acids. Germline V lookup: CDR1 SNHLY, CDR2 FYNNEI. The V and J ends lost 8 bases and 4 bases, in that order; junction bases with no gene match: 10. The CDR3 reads CASRPYRGGTEAFF. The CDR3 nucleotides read TGTGCCAGCCGTCCCTACAGGGGCGGCACTGAAGCTTTCTTT.

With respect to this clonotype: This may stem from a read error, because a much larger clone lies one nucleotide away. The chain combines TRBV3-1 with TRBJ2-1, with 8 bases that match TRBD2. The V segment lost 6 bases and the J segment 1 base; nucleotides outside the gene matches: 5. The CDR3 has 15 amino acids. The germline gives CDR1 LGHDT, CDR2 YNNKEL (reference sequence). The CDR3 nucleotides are TGTGCCAGCAGATCAGCGGGAGCGTCCTACAATGAGCAGTTCTTC. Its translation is CASRSAGASYNEQFF.

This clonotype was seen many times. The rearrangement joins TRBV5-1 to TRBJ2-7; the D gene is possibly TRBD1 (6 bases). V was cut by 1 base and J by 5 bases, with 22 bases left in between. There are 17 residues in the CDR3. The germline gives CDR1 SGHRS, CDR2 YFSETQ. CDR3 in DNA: TGCGCCAGCAGCTTGATTGGGGGCTCGTCGGGACCCAACGAGCAGTACTTC. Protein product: CASSLIGGSSGPNEQYF.

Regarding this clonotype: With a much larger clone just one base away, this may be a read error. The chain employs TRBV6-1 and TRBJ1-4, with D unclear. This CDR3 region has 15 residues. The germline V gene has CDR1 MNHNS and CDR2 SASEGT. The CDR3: CASSEGPAPNGKLFF. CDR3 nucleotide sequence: TGTGCCAGCAGTGAAGGTCCGGCCCCTAATGGAAAACTGTTTTTT.

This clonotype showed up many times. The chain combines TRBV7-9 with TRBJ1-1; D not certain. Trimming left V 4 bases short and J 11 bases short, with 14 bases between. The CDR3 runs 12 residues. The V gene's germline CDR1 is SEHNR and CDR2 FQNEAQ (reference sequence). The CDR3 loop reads CASSSNIYTAFF. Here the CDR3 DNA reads TGTGCCAGCAGCTCGAACATATACACTGCTTTCTTT.

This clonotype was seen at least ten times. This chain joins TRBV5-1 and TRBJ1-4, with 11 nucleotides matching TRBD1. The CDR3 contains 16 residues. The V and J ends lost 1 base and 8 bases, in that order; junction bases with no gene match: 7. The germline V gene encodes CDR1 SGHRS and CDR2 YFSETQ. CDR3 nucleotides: TGCGCCAGCAGCTTGCCCGCCGGGACAGGGGGAGAAAAACTGTTTTTT. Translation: CASSLPAGTGGEKLFF.

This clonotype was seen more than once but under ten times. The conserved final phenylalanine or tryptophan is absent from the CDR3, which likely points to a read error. The CDR3: CASSPARGDTEAFL. CDR3 DNA: TGTGCCAGCAGCCCGGCGAGGGGAGACACTGAAGCTTTCCTT. The chain uses TRBV13 and TRBJ1-1, with a weak D call TRBD1 (5 bases). V shed 5 bases and J shed 3 bases, with 13 bases lying between them. The CDR3 has 14 amino acids. CDR1 and CDR2 from the germline V gene are PRHDT and FYEKMQ (reference sequence).

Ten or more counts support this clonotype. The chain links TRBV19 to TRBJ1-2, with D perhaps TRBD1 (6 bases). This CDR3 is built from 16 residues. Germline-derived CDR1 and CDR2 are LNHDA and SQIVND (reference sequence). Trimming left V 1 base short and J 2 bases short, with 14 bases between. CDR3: CASSIGTVELNYGYTF. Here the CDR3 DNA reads TGTGCCAGTAGTATAGGGACAGTCGAACTCAACTATGGCTACACCTTC.

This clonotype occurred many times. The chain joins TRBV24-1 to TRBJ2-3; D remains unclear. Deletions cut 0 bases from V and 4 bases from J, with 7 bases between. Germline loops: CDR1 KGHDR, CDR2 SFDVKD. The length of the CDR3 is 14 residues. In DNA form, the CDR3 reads TGTGCCACCAGTGATTTGTTCGGGCCAGATACGCAGTATTTT. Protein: CATSDLFGPDTQYF.

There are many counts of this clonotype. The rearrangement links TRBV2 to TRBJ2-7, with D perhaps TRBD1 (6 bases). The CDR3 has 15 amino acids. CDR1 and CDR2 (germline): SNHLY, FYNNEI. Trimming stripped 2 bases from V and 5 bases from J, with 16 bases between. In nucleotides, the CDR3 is TGTGCCAGCAGTGAACCTCCCTGGGACACCCACGAGCAGTACTTC. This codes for CASSEPPWDTHEQYF.

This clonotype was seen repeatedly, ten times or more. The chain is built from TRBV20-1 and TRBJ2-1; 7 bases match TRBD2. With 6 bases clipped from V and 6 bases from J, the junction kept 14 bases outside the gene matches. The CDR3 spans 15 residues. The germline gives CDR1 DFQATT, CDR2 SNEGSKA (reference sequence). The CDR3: CSAGIFGGRGNEQFF. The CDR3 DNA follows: TGCAGTGCGGGGATTTTCGGAGGGAGGGGCAATGAGCAGTTCTTC.

The CDR3 nucleotides are TGTGCCATCAGTGATTTTCCGGGAGAGGGGGACAATGAGCAGTTCTTC. Its translation is CAISDFPGEGDNEQFF. The chain links TRBV10-3 to TRBJ2-1; possibly TRBD1 or TRBD2 for D (6 bases each). Between the trimmed V and J ends, which lost 3 bases and 5 bases, there was a span of 17 bases. Germline V gives CDR1 ENHRY, CDR2 SYGVKD. The CDR3 sequence is 16 residues long.

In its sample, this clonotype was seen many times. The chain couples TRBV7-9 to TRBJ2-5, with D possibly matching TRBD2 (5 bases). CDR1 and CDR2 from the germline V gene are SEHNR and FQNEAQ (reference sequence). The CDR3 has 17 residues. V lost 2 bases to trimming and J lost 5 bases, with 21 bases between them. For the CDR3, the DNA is TGTGCCAGCAGCTTAAGTCTACTAGGAAGCTTGACGGAGACCCAGTACTTC. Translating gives CASSLSLLGSLTETQYF.